The subject of this entry is one TCR beta chain. The data derive from a study of blood T cell repertoires in COVID-19. Sequencing used immunoSEQ multiplex PCR; TCRdb keeps in-frame clones, though not all of them. The sample records some 270,000 clones, 85% to 90% being singletons. The CDR3 is 16 amino acids. The germline V gene encodes CDR1 SGHRS and CDR2 YFSETQ. V shed 4 bases, J shed 8 bases, and the junction held 14 bases outside the gene matches. The chain carries TRBV5-1 and TRBJ2-1; 8 nucleotides match TRBD1. The origin of this receptor is a woman aged 60-75 years with COVID-19, enrolled during active disease. Sequenced input: peripheral blood. The CDR3 is CASSPGQVMLEDEQFF. The CDR3 DNA sequence: TGCGCCAGCAGCCCGGGACAGGTGATGCTCGAGGATGAGCAGTTCTTC.